Listed below are T cell receptor beta chains from one sample, sequenced in a study of OX40 agonist ivuxolimab in advanced cancers. Generated by immunoSEQ multiplex PCR, the TCRdb table keeps only in-frame clones and is missing some. Of over 85,000 clones in the sample, 80% to 90% were seen once. The material was CD4+ or CD8+ T cells sorted from blood, obtained in a trial of the OX40 agonist ivuxolimab. These receptors all stem from an adult with an advanced solid tumor such as melanoma, head and neck, liver or kidney cancer. The CDR3 runs from the conserved cysteine through the conserved F or W. The D gene is left open where the match is weak. Rows give clone size only sometimes, using once, few, many, or a class for an expanded clone.

j_call cdr3_length v_call d_call clone_size cdr3_aa cdr3_nt
TRBJ2-1 14 TRBV7-3 NA NA CASSLIGAYNEQFF TGTGCCAGCAGCTTAATAGGGGCCTACAATGAGCAGTTCTTC
TRBJ2-6 15 TRBV19 NA NA CASSGGSSGANVLTF TGTGCCAGTAGTGGGGGGTCCTCTGGGGCCAACGTCCTGACTTTC
TRBJ1-2 14 TRBV28 NA few CASIGGPLVGGYTF TGTGCCAGCATCGGCGGTCCCCTCGTAGGTGGCTACACCTTC
TRBJ1-5 16 TRBV5-6 NA NA CASSLMRIADNQPQHF TGTGCCAGCAGCTTGATGCGTATTGCTGACAATCAGCCCCAGCATTTT
TRBJ1-1 14 TRBV28 TRBD1 NA CASSLISDRVEAFF TGTGCCAGCAGTTTGATCTCGGACAGGGTTGAAGCTTTCTTT
TRBJ2-7 13 TRBV9 NA NA CASSASGVYEQYF TGTGCCAGCAGCGCCTCGGGGGTCTACGAGCAGTACTTC
TRBJ2-5 13 TRBV6-5 NA once CAASNRAAETQYF TGTGCCGCATCGAACCGGGCGGCGGAGACCCAGTACTTC
TRBJ1-2 13 TRBV7-9 NA NA CASSLEGGGGYTF TGTGCCAGCAGCTTAGAAGGTGGCGGTGGCTACACCTTC
TRBJ2-5 15 TRBV7-2 TRBD1 NA CASSSVGTGLGTQYF TGTGCCAGCAGCTCTGTCGGGACAGGGCTGGGGACCCAGTACTTC
TRBJ1-6 14 TRBV19 NA NA CASRPTEINSPLHF TGTGCCAGTAGGCCAACAGAGATTAATTCACCCCTCCACTTT
TRBJ2-5 12 TRBV2 NA NA CASRREEETQYF TGTGCCAGCAGACGGGAAGAAGAGACCCAGTACTTC
TRBJ1-2 12 TRBV28 NA once CATHNGNYGYTF TGTGCCACCCATAACGGGAACTATGGCTACACCTTC
TRBJ2-7 12 TRBV5-5 NA NA CASSLLTTEQYF TGTGCCAGCAGCTTGCTCACAACCGAGCAGTACTTC
TRBJ2-1 13 TRBV5-1 NA once CASNRDSYNEQFF TGCGCCAGCAACCGGGACTCCTACAATGAGCAGTTCTTC
TRBJ2-3 15 TRBV14 NA NA CASSQGTSSTDTQYF TGTGCCAGCAGCCAAGGGACCTCTAGCACAGATACGCAGTATTTT
TRBJ2-7 15 TRBV7-6 NA NA CASSLGEGQTYEQYF TGTGCCAGCAGCTTAGGTGAAGGTCAAACCTACGAGCAGTACTTC
TRBJ1-5 14 TRBV10-3 NA NA CAISEHNSNQPQHF TGTGCCATCAGTGAACACAATAGCAATCAGCCCCAGCATTTT
TRBJ1-6 14 TRBV11-3 NA few CASSFSGPDSPLHF TGTGCCAGCAGTTTTTCGGGTCCCGATTCACCCCTCCACTTT
TRBJ1-1 15 TRBV5-1 NA NA CASSELGQVVTEAFF TGCGCCAGCAGCGAACTGGGACAAGTGGTCACTGAAGCTTTCTTT
TRBJ2-5 12 TRBV6-5 NA NA CASRRNQETQYF TGTGCCAGCCGGAGGAACCAAGAGACCCAGTACTTC
TRBJ2-2 15 TRBV9 NA NA CASSVLGHFTGELFF TGTGCCAGCAGCGTTCTCGGACACTTCACCGGGGAGCTGTTTTTT
TRBJ2-7 13 TRBV7-3 NA NA CASSPSKAGEQYF TGTGCCAGCAGCCCCTCCAAGGCCGGCGAGCAGTACTTC
TRBJ1-1 19 TRBV18 NA NA CASSPKTGLGGGMNTEAFF TGTGCCAGCTCGCCTAAAACAGGGCTGGGTGGAGGGATGAACACTGAAGCTTTCTTT
TRBJ2-3 13 TRBV6-6 NA NA CASSSKSTDTQYF TGTGCCAGCAGTTCTAAATCCACAGATACGCAGTATTTT
TRBJ2-1 16 TRBV7-2 TRBD2 few CASSLAGTSGFDEQFF TGTGCCAGCAGCTTAGCAGGGACTAGCGGTTTCGATGAGCAGTTCTTC
TRBJ1-2 15 TRBV6-1 NA NA CASSAYRLPLIGYTF TGTGCCAGCAGTGCCTACCGTCTTCCTCTTATTGGCTACACCTTC
TRBJ1-1 15 TRBV18 NA NA CASSLGTTQNTEAFF TGTGCCAGCTCCCTTGGGACTACCCAGAACACTGAAGCTTTCTTT
TRBJ1-2 15 TRBV6-5 NA once CASSYGSDGNYGYTF TGTGCCAGCAGTTACGGGTCGGACGGGAACTATGGCTACACCTTC
TRBJ1-4 16 TRBV28 NA few CASSFLRGQTNEKLFF TGTGCCAGCAGTTTCCTAAGGGGTCAAACTAATGAAAAACTGTTTTTT
TRBJ1-2 12 TRBV30 NA NA CAWSGGGYGYTF TGTGCCTGGAGCGGGGGGGGCTATGGCTACACCTTC
TRBJ1-2 14 TRBV4-3 NA NA CASSQAGSNYGYTF TGCGCCAGCAGCCAAGCGGGGTCTAACTATGGCTACACCTTC
TRBJ1-3 14 TRBV14 NA NA CASSQTGAGNTIYF TGTGCCAGCAGCCAGACAGGAGCTGGAAACACCATATATTTT
TRBJ1-1 14 TRBV19 NA NA CASSIPGEIPEAFF TGTGCCAGTAGTATACCAGGGGAAATACCTGAAGCTTTCTTT
TRBJ1-4 15 TRBV7-2 NA NA CASSLNGGGNEKLFF TGTGCCAGCAGCCTGAACGGGGGGGGAAATGAAAAACTGTTTTTT
TRBJ1-2 14 TRBV9 TRBD1 NA CASSRQGGNYGYTF TGTGCCAGCAGTCGACAGGGAGGTAACTATGGCTACACCTTC
TRBJ1-2 15 TRBV4-2 NA NA CASSQVIEANYGYTF TGTGCCAGCAGCCAAGTGATAGAAGCTAACTATGGCTACACCTTC
TRBJ2-2 14 TRBV19 NA NA CASSIYVVAGELFF TGTGCCAGTAGTATATACGTCGTTGCCGGGGAGCTGTTTTTT
TRBJ2-7 12 TRBV5-1 NA NA CASSLQQNEQYF TGCGCCAGCAGCTTGCAGCAGAACGAGCAGTACTTC
TRBJ1-5 15 TRBV10-3 TRBD1 NA CAIRGSGQGNQPQHF TGTGCCATCAGGGGATCTGGACAGGGCAATCAGCCCCAGCATTTT
TRBJ2-5 15 TRBV19 NA once CASSIRQTAAETQYF TGTGCCAGTAGTATTAGACAAACGGCGGCGGAGACCCAGTACTTC
TRBJ1-2 16 TRBV5-4 NA NA CASSHQLWGGGYGYTF TGTGCCAGCAGCCACCAACTATGGGGGGGCGGCTATGGCTACACCTTC
TRBJ1-4 16 TRBV7-9 TRBD1 NA CASRPIQGFTNEKLFF TGTGCCAGCAGGCCTATACAGGGGTTTACTAATGAAAAACTGTTTTTT
TRBJ2-7 14 TRBV7-2 NA NA CASSLQTATYEQYF TGTGCCAGCAGCTTGCAGACAGCTACCTACGAGCAGTACTTC
TRBJ1-2 14 TRBV19 NA NA CASSTPGLNPGYTF TGTGCCAGTAGTACACCGGGACTGAACCCTGGCTACACCTTC
TRBJ1-2 13 TRBV18 NA once CASSLEANYGYTF TGTGCCAGCTCACTCGAAGCTAACTATGGCTACACCTTC
TRBJ1-1 13 TRBV10-3 TRBD1 NA CAISENRDRMFRF TGTGCCATCAGTGAGAACCGGGACAGAATGTTCCGGTTT
TRBJ2-2 16 TRBV12-5 NA few CASGNIQESNTGELFF TGTGCTAGTGGTAACATACAGGAATCGAACACCGGGGAGCTGTTTTTT
TRBJ2-1 15 TRBV11-2 TRBD1 once CASSLTGGSYNEQFF TGTGCCAGCAGCTTGACAGGGGGATCTTACAATGAGCAGTTCTTC
TRBJ2-1 15 TRBV10-3 NA NA CAIREGLQGRNEQFF TGTGCCATCAGAGAAGGTCTACAGGGGAGGAATGAGCAGTTCTTC
TRBJ2-1 12 TRBV10-1 TRBD1 NA CARPGQGNEQFF TGCGCCAGGCCGGGACAGGGCAATGAGCAGTTCTTC
TRBJ2-3 13 TRBV19 TRBD1 NA CASQGQNTDTQYF TGTGCCTCCCAGGGACAGAACACAGATACGCAGTATTTT
TRBJ1-1 14 TRBV7-8 NA NA CASSLRRENTEAFF TGTGCCAGCAGCTTAAGGCGCGAGAACACTGAAGCTTTCTTT
TRBJ1-1 12 TRBV30 NA NA CAWRPRGTEAFF TGTGCCTGGAGGCCCAGGGGCACTGAAGCTTTCTTT
TRBJ1-1 15 TRBV5-4 NA NA CASSLGGSIDTEAFF TGTGCCAGCAGCTTGGGGGGGAGCATCGACACTGAAGCTTTCTTT
TRBJ1-2 13 TRBV5-8 TRBD1 NA CASSRTGSYGYTF TGTGCCAGCAGCCGGACAGGCAGCTATGGCTACACCTTC